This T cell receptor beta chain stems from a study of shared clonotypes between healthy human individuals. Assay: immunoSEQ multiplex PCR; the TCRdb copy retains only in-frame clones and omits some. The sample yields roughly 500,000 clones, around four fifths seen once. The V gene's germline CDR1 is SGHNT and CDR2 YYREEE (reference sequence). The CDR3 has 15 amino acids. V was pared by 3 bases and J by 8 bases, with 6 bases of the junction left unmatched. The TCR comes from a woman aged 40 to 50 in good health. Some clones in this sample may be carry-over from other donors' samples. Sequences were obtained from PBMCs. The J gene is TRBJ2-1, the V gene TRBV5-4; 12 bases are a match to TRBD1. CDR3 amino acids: CASSSGTGGFYEQFF. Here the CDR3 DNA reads TGTGCCAGCAGCTCCGGGACAGGGGGCTTTTATGAGCAGTTCTTC.